Following are 11 T cell receptor beta chains from one sample sequenced in a study of blood T cell repertoires in COVID-19. Produced via immunoSEQ multiplex PCR; TCRdb's table is partial and in-frame only. This sample has under 50,000 clones, with more than 75% found just once. Sequencing was done on a sample of peripheral blood. The receptor source for this set is a man aged 65 to 79 with active COVID-19.

The rearrangement links TRBV4-1 to TRBJ2-2, with TRBD1 identical over 7 bases. From germline, CDR1 is MGHRA and CDR2 YSYEKL. The ends lost 5 bases at V and 4 bases at J; junction bases unmatched: 4. CDR3 length: 14 amino acids. The CDR3 coding sequence is TGCGCCAGCAGCGGCCGGGACAGCACCGGGGAGCTGTTTTTT. Encoded protein: CASSGRDSTGELFF.

This clone was detected only a few times. This chain joins TRBV28 and TRBJ1-1; D call uncertain. CDR3 size: 13 residues. The ends were cut back, 3 bases at V and 2 bases at J, with 7 bases in the middle. Germline CDR1 and CDR2: MDHEN and SYDVKM. In DNA form, the CDR3 reads TGTGCCAGCAGTTTTCGGGTAAACACTGAAGCTTTCTTT. Amino acids: CASSFRVNTEAFF.

As regards this clone: An end of the junction differs from the germline gene, which may be a read error. The genes are TRBV2 and TRBJ2-5; 8 nucleotides line up with TRBD1. The V gene's germline CDR1 is SNHLY and CDR2 FYNNEI. This CDR3 is 14 amino acids long. The CDR3: CASREGQGIETQYF. In DNA form, the CDR3 reads TGTGCCAGCAGGGAAGGACAGGGAATAGAGACCCAGTACTTC. Combining the CDR3 with reference TRBV2 and TRBJ2-5 gives the whole variable domain EPEVTQTPSHQVTQMGQEVILRCVPISNHLYFYWYRQILGQKVEFLVSFYNNEISEKSEIFDDQFSVERPDGSNFTLKIRSTKLEDSAMYFCASREGQGIETQYFGPGTRLLVL.

The V and J genes are TRBV7-7 and TRBJ2-7, with 10 nucleotides matching TRBD1. The V gene's germline CDR1 is SSHAT and CDR2 FNYEAQ (reference sequence). The CDR3 is 15 residues long. V shed 0 bases and J 5 bases; nucleotides not matched to a gene: 4. The chain's CDR3 is CASSLATGGEHEQYF. The CDR3, as DNA: TGTGCCAGCAGCTTAGCGACAGGGGGCGAGCACGAGCAGTACTTC.

The genes are TRBV27 and TRBJ2-7; tentative D call: TRBD2 (5 bases). The V end was cut by 0 bases, the J end by 5 bases, with 5 bases between. The CDR3 runs to 12 residues. The V gene's germline CDR1 is MNHEY and CDR2 SMNVEV (reference sequence). CDR3 in amino acids: CASSLSEDEQYF. The CDR3 DNA reads TGTGCCAGCAGTTTATCGGAGGACGAGCAGTACTTC.

The V call is TRBV19, the J call TRBJ2-7, with D possibly TRBD2 on 6 matching bases. The length of the CDR3 is 15 residues. Germline V CDR1 and CDR2: LNHDA, SQIVND (reference sequence). V was pared by 4 bases and J by 3 bases, with 16 bases between. The CDR3, as DNA: TGTGCCAGTAGTACCCGCGGGGCGTCCTACTACGAGCAGTACTTC. Its translation is CASSTRGASYYEQYF. Variable domain in full (rest from reference TRBV19 and TRBJ2-7): DGGITQSPKYLFRKEGQNVTLSCEQNLNHDAMYWYRQDPGQGLRLIYYSQIVNDFQKGDIAEGYSVSREKKESFPLTVTSAQKNPTAFYLCASSTRGASYYEQYFGPGTRLTVT.

This sequence joins TRBV5-5 and TRBJ1-1; no firm D call. Trimming left V 2 bases short and J 2 bases short, with 7 bases between. There are 13 residues in the CDR3. Per the germline V gene, CDR1 is SGHKS and CDR2 is YYEKEE (reference sequence). CDR3 coding DNA: TGTGCCAGCAGCTTCTACAGTAACACTGAAGCTTTCTTT. Amino acid sequence: CASSFYSNTEAFF.

The count of this clone is one. The chain has TRBV4-1 and TRBJ2-1, with D perhaps TRBD2 (5 bases). V was cut by 1 base and J by 7 bases, with 26 bases left in between. Germline lookup yields CDR1 MGHRA and CDR2 YSYEKL. This CDR3 comprises 19 residues. CDR3 coding DNA: TGCGCCAGCAGCCAAGGTGGTGTCAAGCGGAACCCAAGGCGGAATGAGCAGTTCTTC. Translated, it gives CASSQGGVKRNPRRNEQFF.

The chain is built from TRBV21-1 and TRBJ2-1; the D segment call TRBD2 is taken from the table without a DNA check. TRBV21-1 is tagged as a pseudogene. This CDR3 has 16 amino acids. The CDR3 sequence: CASSKAEWGVYNEQFF. The CDR3 DNA follows: TGTGCCAGCAGCAAAGCGGAGTGGGGGGTTTACAATGAGCAGTTCTTC.

This chain joins TRBV6-2 or TRBV6-3 and TRBJ2-1; 11 bases agree with TRBD2. CDR1 and CDR2 from the germline V gene are MNHEY and SVGEGT. This CDR3 contains 16 residues. The V and J ends lost 6 bases and 4 bases, in that order; junction bases with no gene match: 8. The CDR3, as DNA: TGTGCCAGCAGCCCGATAGCGGGGGGGCGTTACAATGAGCAGTTCTTC. Translation: CASSPIAGGRYNEQFF.

This chain links TRBV7-2 with TRBJ1-3, with a possible D match to TRBD1 (5 bases). CDR3 size: 14 residues. Germline lookup yields CDR1 SGHTA and CDR2 FQGNSA. The ends were cut back, 5 bases at V and 2 bases at J, with 10 bases in the middle. This chain's CDR3 is CASSPGGAGNTIYF. The CDR3 nucleotides read TGTGCCAGCAGCCCGGGGGGAGCTGGAAACACCATATATTTT.